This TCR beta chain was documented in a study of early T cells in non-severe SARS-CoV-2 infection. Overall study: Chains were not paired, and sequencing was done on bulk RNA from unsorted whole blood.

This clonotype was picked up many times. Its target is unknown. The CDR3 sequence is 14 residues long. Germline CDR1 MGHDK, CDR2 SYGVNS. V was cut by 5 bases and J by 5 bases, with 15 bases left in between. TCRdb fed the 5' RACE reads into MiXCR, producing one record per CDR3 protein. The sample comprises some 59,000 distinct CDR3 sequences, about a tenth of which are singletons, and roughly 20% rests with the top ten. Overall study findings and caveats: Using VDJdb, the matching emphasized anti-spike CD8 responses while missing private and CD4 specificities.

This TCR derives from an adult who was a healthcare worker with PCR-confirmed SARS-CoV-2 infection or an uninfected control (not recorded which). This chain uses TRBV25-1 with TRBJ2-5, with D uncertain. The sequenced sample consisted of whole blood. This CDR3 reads CASSSRKTWETQYF. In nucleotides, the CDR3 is TGTGCCAGCAGTTCTAGGAAGACCTGGGAGACCCAGTACTTC.